This entry describes one T cell receptor beta chain. The antigen is not known. MiXCR was run by TCRdb on the reads, yielding one entry per CDR3 protein. Of about 140,000 distinct CDR3 sequences listed, about 6% are singletons. The data were taken from a study of T cell repertoires in cytomegalovirus infection. Study-wide context: Public TCR beta signatures marked donors with CMV infection and the matching HLA.

Findings of the study overall: Accumulated public TCR beta family frequency recognized individuals carrying CMV together with the relevant HLA. HLA-C-restricted CMV-specific TCR beta clonotypes prevailed in the ex vivo response.

This receptor was taken from a human donor in good health (CMV status not recorded). Some clones in this sample may be carry-over from other donors' samples. Sequencing was performed on PBMCs.

Written as DNA, the CDR3 is TGCGCCAGCAGCCACGACAGGGGGCTCGACGAGCAGTACTTC. Amino acid sequence: CASSHDRGLDEQYF. The chain uses TRBV5-1 and TRBJ2-7; 10 nucleotides match TRBD1. CDR1 and CDR2 from the germline V gene are SGHRS and YFSETQ. The CDR3 length is 14 residues. V shed 4 bases, J shed 5 bases, and the junction held 6 bases outside the gene matches.